This entry features one T cell receptor (beta chain) sequence. The V gene lost 1 base and the J gene lost 7 bases, with 11 bases spanning the gap. The CDR3 runs to 14 residues. Germline CDR1 reads LNHDA; CDR2 reads SQIVND (reference sequence). These data are taken from a study of blood T cell repertoires in COVID-19. Across the study: T cells, B-cell-depleted T cells, or PBMCs supplied cDNA or gDNA.

Repertoires were generated with immunoSEQ multiplex PCR, while TCRdb's copy carries only in-frame clones and drops some. The sample contains some 200,000 clones, around four fifths of which appear only once. The chain couples TRBV19 to TRBJ2-1, with D maybe TRBD2 (6 bases). This sequence was found in a woman aged 50 to 60 who had recovered from COVID-19. Specimen: PBMCs or T cells enriched from blood (not recorded which). The CDR3 loop is CASSIGGLGNEQFF. For the CDR3, the DNA is TGTGCCAGTAGTATAGGGGGACTTGGGAATGAGCAGTTCTTC.